At least ten counts were recorded for the clone carrying this T cell receptor (beta chain). The CDR3 contains 12 residues. Between the trimmed V and J ends, which lost 6 bases and 5 bases, there was a span of 7 bases. Germline CDR1 reads SGHTA; CDR2 reads FQGNSA. Time point meaning: persistent/refractory GD, antithyroid drugs over 5 years with positive TRAb. Researchers made the TCR library from RNA that was extracted from PBMCs. This sample stems from a study of regulatory T cells in long-lasting Graves disease. Study overall: Persistent Graves' disease denoted over 5 years of antithyroid drugs plus positive TSH receptor antibodies.

Libraries of TCR beta came from iRepertoire HTBI primers plus Arm-PCR of CDR3 regions. In TCRdb, the multiplex PCR reads were re-called with MiXCR into one record per CDR3 protein. The sample includes fewer than 400,000 distinct CDR3 sequences, less than 25% of them seen just once. The material sequenced was peripheral blood mononuclear cells (PBMCs), taken when the disease was refractory, from a patient treated with antithyroid drugs. J is TRBJ2-2 and V is TRBV7-2; the D gene is possibly TRBD1 (6 bases). This TCR was sampled from a female donor with Graves disease. As DNA, the CDR3 is TGTGCCAGCAGAAGGGGGACCGGGGAGCTGTTTTTT. Amino acids: CASRRGTGELFF.